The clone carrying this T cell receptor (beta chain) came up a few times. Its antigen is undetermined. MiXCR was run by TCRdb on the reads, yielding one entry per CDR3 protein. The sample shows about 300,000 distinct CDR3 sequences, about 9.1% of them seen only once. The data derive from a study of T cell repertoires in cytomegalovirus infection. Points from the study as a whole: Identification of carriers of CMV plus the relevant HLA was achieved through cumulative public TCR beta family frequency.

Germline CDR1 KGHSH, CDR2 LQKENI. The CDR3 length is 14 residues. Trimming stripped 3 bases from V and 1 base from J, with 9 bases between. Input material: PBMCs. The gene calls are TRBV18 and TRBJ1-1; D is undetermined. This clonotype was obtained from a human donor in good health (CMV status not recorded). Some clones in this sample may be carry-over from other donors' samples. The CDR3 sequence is CASSPWARNTEAFF. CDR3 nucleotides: TGTGCCAGCTCACCCTGGGCACGGAACACTGAAGCTTTCTTT.